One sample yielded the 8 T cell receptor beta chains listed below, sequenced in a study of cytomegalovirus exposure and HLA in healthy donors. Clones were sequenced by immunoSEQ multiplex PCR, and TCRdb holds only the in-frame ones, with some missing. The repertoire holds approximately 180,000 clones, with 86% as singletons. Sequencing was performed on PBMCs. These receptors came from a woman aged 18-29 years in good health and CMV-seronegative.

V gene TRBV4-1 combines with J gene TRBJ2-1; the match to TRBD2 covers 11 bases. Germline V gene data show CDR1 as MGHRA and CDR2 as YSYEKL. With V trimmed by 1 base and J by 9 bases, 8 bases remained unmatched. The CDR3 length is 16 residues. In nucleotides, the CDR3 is TGCGCCAGCAGCCAAGGGGGTCTAGCGGGGGGATTTGAGCAGTTCTTC. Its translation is CASSQGGLAGGFEQFF.

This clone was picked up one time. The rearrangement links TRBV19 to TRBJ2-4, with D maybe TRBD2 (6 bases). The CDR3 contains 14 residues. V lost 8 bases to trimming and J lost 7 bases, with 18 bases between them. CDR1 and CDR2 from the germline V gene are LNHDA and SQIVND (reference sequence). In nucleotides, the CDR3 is TGTGCCAGTTGTTCCGGGACTTTGGACAACATTCAGTACTTC. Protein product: CASCSGTLDNIQYF.

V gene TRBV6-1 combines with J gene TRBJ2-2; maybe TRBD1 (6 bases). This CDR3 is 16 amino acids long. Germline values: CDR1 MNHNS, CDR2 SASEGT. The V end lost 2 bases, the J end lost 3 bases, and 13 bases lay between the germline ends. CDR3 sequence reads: CASSEYREPDTGELFF. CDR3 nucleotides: TGTGCCAGCAGTGAATACAGGGAGCCGGACACCGGGGAGCTGTTTTTT.

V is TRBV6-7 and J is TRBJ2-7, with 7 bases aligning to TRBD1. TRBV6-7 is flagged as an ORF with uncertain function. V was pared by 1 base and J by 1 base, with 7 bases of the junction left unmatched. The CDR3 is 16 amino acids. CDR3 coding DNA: TGTGCCAGCAGTTACTGTCGGGCAGGGGGTTCCTACGAGCAGTACTTC. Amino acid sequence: CASSYCRAGGSYEQYF.

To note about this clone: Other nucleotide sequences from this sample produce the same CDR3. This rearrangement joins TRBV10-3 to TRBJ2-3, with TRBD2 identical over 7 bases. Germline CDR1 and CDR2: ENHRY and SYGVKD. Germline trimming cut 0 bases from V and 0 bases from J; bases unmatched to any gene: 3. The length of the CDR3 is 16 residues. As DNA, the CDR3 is TGTGCCATCAGTGAGTCGGGAGGGGCTAGCACAGATACGCAGTATTTT. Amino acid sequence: CAISESGGASTDTQYF.

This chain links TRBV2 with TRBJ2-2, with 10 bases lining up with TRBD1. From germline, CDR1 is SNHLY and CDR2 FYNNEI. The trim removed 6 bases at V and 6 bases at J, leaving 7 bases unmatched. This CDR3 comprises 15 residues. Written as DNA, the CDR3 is TGTGCCAGCAGGACCGGGACAGGGGTCCCCGGGGAGCTGTTTTTT. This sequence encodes CASRTGTGVPGELFF.

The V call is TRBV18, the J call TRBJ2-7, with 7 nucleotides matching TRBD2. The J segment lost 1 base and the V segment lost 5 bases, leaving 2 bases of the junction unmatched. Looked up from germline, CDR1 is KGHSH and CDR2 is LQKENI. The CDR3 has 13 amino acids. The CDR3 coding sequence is TGTGCCAGCTCAGGCGGGAGTTCCTACGAGCAGTACTTC. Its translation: CASSGGSSYEQYF.

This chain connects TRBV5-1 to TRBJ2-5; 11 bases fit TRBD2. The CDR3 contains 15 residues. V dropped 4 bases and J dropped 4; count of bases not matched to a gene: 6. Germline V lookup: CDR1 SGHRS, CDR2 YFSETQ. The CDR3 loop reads CASSPLAGGSETQYF. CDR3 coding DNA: TGCGCCAGCAGCCCGCTAGCGGGGGGATCAGAGACCCAGTACTTC.